Each of the 20 T cell receptor beta chains below was sequenced from the same sample in a study of shared clonotypes between healthy human individuals. Assay: immunoSEQ multiplex PCR; the TCRdb copy retains only in-frame clones and omits some. Seen here are some 2,100,000 clones, 95% observed once, and the top ten hold roughly 0.13%. The sequenced sample was naive CD4+ T cells sorted from blood. The subset was: CD45RA+ positively selected. All receptors come from a man aged 18 to 29 in good health.

The V gene is TRBV28, the J gene TRBJ2-1; 9 nucleotides match TRBD1. Germline V gene data show CDR1 as MDHEN and CDR2 as SYDVKM. This CDR3 is 15 amino acids long. V trimming: 4 bases; J trimming: 10 bases; junction bases outside the gene matches: 11. This CDR3 is CASSSTPDRGREQFF. As DNA, the CDR3 is TGTGCCAGCAGTTCCACTCCTGACAGGGGGAGAGAGCAGTTCTTC.

The V call is TRBV14, the J call TRBJ2-7; TRBD1 might be the D (5 bases). Deletions cut 4 bases from V and 0 bases from J, with 7 bases between. Germline V gene sequence: CDR1 SGHDN, CDR2 FVKESK. The CDR3 covers 13 residues. This CDR3 is CASSLQGSYEQYF. Written as DNA, the CDR3 is TGTGCCAGCAGCCTTCAGGGCTCCTACGAGCAGTACTTC.

This clone was seen just once. The genes are TRBV5-4 and TRBJ2-7; maybe TRBD2 (7 bases). With 0 bases removed from V and 5 bases from J, the gap between germline ends came to 15 bases. Germline values: CDR1 SGHNT, CDR2 YYREEE (reference sequence). This CDR3 spans 15 amino acids. CDR3 in DNA: TGTGCCAGCAGCTTGGCCGGGGGGCGTCGACACGAGCAGTACTTC. Translated: CASSLAGGRRHEQYF.

The table lists this clone with a count of one. Other nucleotide sequences in the sample specify the same CDR3. The J gene is TRBJ2-2, the V gene TRBV10-3; D might be TRBD2 (5 bases). Germline V gives CDR1 ENHRY, CDR2 SYGVKD. CDR3 size: 14 residues. V dropped 5 bases and J dropped 2 bases, with 9 bases sitting between them. CDR3 in DNA: TGTGCCATCAGTCGAGGGCCTAACACCGGGGAGCTGTTTTTT. It translates to CAISRGPNTGELFF.

V usage is TRBV5-1 and J usage is TRBJ1-4; D is unresolved. The germline CDR1 and CDR2 sequences are SGHRS and YFSETQ. V lost 0 bases to trimming and J lost 6 bases, with 9 bases between them. This CDR3 comprises 14 residues. As DNA, the CDR3 is TGCGCCAGCAGCTTGGTCGGAATAGATGAAAAACTGTTTTTT. It is translated as CASSLVGIDEKLFF.

The CDR3 spells CASSTWDSANEKLFF. The DNA for the CDR3 is TGTGCCAGCAGTACGTGGGACAGCGCAAATGAAAAACTGTTTTTT. This chain uses TRBV2 with TRBJ1-4; the match to TRBD1 covers 7 bases. This CDR3 has 15 amino acids. Trimming removed 5 bases from V and 5 bases from J; junction bases left unmatched: 8. The germline gives CDR1 SNHLY, CDR2 FYNNEI.

This clone was picked up a small number of times. This chain connects TRBV7-3 to TRBJ2-3; a possible D gene is TRBD1 (5 bases). Germline V lookup: CDR1 SGHTA, CDR2 FQGTGA. V was clipped by 5 bases and J by 0 bases, with 9 bases between them. The CDR3 runs to 14 residues. CDR3 loop: CASSQGDSTDTQYF. DNA of the CDR3: TGTGCCAGCAGCCAAGGGGATAGCACAGATACGCAGTATTTT.

The chain has TRBV2 and TRBJ2-5; tentatively, D is TRBD2 (6 bases). Per germline, CDR1 SNHLY and CDR2 FYNNEI. V gave up 7 bases and J gave up 4 bases, with 13 bases separating them. The CDR3 has 13 residues. The CDR3 here is CASKAGTVETQYF. The CDR3 nucleotides are TGTGCCAGCAAGGCGGGGACGGTAGAGACCCAGTACTTC.

The chain employs TRBV7-8 and TRBJ1-2; 9 positions agree with TRBD1. The V segment lost 0 bases and the J segment 7 bases; nucleotides outside the gene matches: 9. Germline V gene sequence: CDR1 SGHVS, CDR2 FQNEAQ. The CDR3 extends over 16 amino acids. The CDR3 coding sequence is TGTGCCAGCAGCTTAGCAAGGACAGGGGTTTTGGTTGGCTACACCTTC. This encodes CASSLARTGVLVGYTF.

The rearrangement links TRBV27 to TRBJ1-1, with D uncertain. The CDR3 is 13 residues long. Germline V gives CDR1 MNHEY, CDR2 SMNVEV (reference sequence). The V end lost 2 bases, the J end lost 8 bases, and 12 bases lay between the germline ends. The CDR3 nucleotides are TGTGCCAGCAGTTTAAGAAGGTTTGCCGAAGCTTTCTTT. Protein product: CASSLRRFAEAFF.

Of note for this clone: Within the sample, other DNA sequences also encode this same CDR3. The chain couples TRBV5-1 to TRBJ2-7, with TRBD1 identical over 12 bases. V shed 4 bases and J 6 bases; nucleotides not matched to a gene: 5. Germline V lookup: CDR1 SGHRS, CDR2 YFSETQ. This CDR3 region has 14 residues. CDR3 bases: TGCGCCAGCAGCCCAGGGACAGGGGGCGGCGAGCAGTACTTC. This translates into CASSPGTGGGEQYF.

The chain is built from TRBV11-2 and TRBJ1-1; D is undetermined. Germline values: CDR1 SGHAT, CDR2 FQNNGV. The V end lost 3 bases, the J end lost 0 bases, and 11 bases lay between the germline ends. The CDR3 runs to 15 residues. CDR3 bases: TGTGCCAGCAGCTTCACCGGGATATTGAACACTGAAGCTTTCTTT. It yields the protein CASSFTGILNTEAFF. The full variable domain, in which reference TRBV11-2 and TRBJ1-1 provide the parts outside the CDR3, is EAGVAQSPRYKIIEKRQSVAFWCNPISGHATLYWYQQILGQGPKLLIQFQNNGVVDDSQLPKDRFSAERLKGVDSTLKIQPAKLEDSAVYLCASSFTGILNTEAFFGQGTRLTVV.

CDR3 in amino acids: CASRRDRGVETQYF. Here the CDR3 DNA reads TGTGCCAGCAGGAGGGACAGGGGAGTGGAGACCCAGTACTTC. J is TRBJ2-5 and V is TRBV2; 10 bases are shared with TRBD1. The CDR3 covers 14 residues. The germline gives CDR1 SNHLY, CDR2 FYNNEI. The V gene end was trimmed by 6 bases and the J gene end by 5 bases; junction bases not matched to a gene: 6.

The CDR3 here is CASSRDRGHEKLFF. In DNA form, the CDR3 reads TGTGCCAGTAGCCGGGACAGGGGGCATGAAAAACTGTTTTTT. This chain uses TRBV19 with TRBJ1-4; 12 bases align to TRBD1. This CDR3 spans 14 amino acids. V shed 6 bases and J 6 bases; nucleotides not matched to a gene: 2. CDR1 and CDR2 (germline): LNHDA, SQIVND (reference sequence).

The CDR3 loop is CASSPLGNTEAFF. The CDR3 DNA follows: TGTGCCAGCAGCCCGCTTGGGAACACTGAAGCTTTCTTT. This sequence joins TRBV28 and TRBJ1-1; no firm D call. This CDR3 is 13 amino acids long. Germline CDR1 MDHEN, CDR2 SYDVKM. The V and J ends lost 6 bases and 1 base respectively, with 9 bases between them.

The genes are TRBV6-5 and TRBJ1-2; D remains ambiguous. Germline CDR1 MNHEY, CDR2 SVGAGI. The CDR3 loop spans 14 amino acids. Trimming left V 4 bases short and J 4 bases short, with 13 bases between. The CDR3 spells CASSSYRGPYGYTF. CDR3 in DNA: TGTGCCAGCAGTTCTTACAGAGGTCCCTATGGCTACACCTTC.

The chain carries TRBV30 and TRBJ2-3, with TRBD2 identical over 9 bases. Germline V CDR1 and CDR2: GTSNPN, SVGIG (reference sequence). Trimming took 1 base from V and 0 from J; bases not matched to a gene: 2. This CDR3 is built from 15 residues. The CDR3: CAWSGLAASTDTQYF. CDR3 sequence (DNA): TGTGCCTGGAGTGGACTAGCGGCTAGCACAGATACGCAGTATTTT.

This chain links TRBV5-6 with TRBJ1-2, with D unclear. The germline CDR1 and CDR2 sequences are SGHDT and YYEEEE. This CDR3 contains 16 residues. With 4 bases removed from V and 6 bases from J, the gap between germline ends came to 22 bases. This CDR3 is CASSGSRAPRIDGYTF. The CDR3 nucleotides read TGTGCCAGCAGCGGCTCCCGGGCCCCCCGCATCGATGGCTACACCTTC.

The chain recombines TRBV15 with TRBJ1-2; 7 bases line up with TRBD1. Germline values: CDR1 LNHNV, CDR2 YYDKDF (reference sequence). The CDR3 has 16 residues. With V trimmed by 0 bases and J by 5 bases, 9 bases remained unmatched. The CDR3 spells CATSRESPGGGYGYTF. Here the CDR3 DNA reads TGTGCCACCAGCAGAGAGTCCCCAGGGGGGGGATATGGCTACACCTTC.

The gene calls are TRBV9 and TRBJ2-2; TRBD1 agrees at 9 bases. The J segment lost 7 bases and the V segment lost 0 bases, leaving 4 bases of the junction unmatched. This CDR3 is built from 15 residues. CDR1 and CDR2 (germline): SGDLS, YYNGEE. CDR3 bases: TGTGCCAGCAGCGTAGAACAGGGGGCGAGCGGGGAGCTGTTTTTT. Encoded protein: CASSVEQGASGELFF.